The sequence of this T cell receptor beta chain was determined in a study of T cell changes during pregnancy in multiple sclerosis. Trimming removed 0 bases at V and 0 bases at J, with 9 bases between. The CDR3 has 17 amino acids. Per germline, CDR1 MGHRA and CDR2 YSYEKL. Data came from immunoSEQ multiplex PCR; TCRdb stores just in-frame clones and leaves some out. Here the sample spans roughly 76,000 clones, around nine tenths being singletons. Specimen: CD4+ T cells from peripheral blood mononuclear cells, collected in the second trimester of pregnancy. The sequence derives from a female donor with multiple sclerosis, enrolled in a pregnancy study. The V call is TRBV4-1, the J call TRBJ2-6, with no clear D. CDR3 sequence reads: CASSQDWAGSGANVLTF. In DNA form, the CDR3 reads TGCGCCAGCAGCCAAGATTGGGCCGGCTCTGGGGCCAACGTCCTGACTTTC.